These 24 T cell receptor beta chains were all obtained from the same sample, sequenced in a study of graft-versus-host responses after intestinal transplantation. These receptors have no identified antigens. Some clones are missing from TCRdb's copy, which holds only in-frame ones; the method was immunoSEQ multiplex PCR. The sample has about 120,000 clones, 90% seen once; the top ten hold about 0.18%. Sample: unstimulated CD4+ T cells sorted from spleen or lymph node cells, taken before intestinal transplant. Receptors originate from a human donor who received an intestinal transplant.

The genes are TRBV4-3 and TRBJ1-2; 7 nucleotides line up with TRBD1. J was trimmed by 4 bases and V by 0 bases; bases with no gene match: 5. CDR1 is LGHNA and CDR2 is YSLEER in the germline V gene. The CDR3 contains 15 residues. The CDR3 loop is CASSQETGLAYGYTF. The DNA of the CDR3 is TGCGCCAGCAGCCAAGAGACAGGGTTGGCCTATGGCTACACCTTC.

The chain combines TRBV6-1 with TRBJ2-1; D call uncertain. Trimming removed 3 bases at V and 0 bases at J, with 15 bases between. The CDR3 is 17 residues long. Germline values: CDR1 MNHNS, CDR2 SASEGT. The CDR3 loop is CASSDTDMKSSYNEQFF. The CDR3 DNA reads as TGTGCCAGCAGTGACACCGACATGAAAAGCTCCTACAATGAGCAGTTCTTC.

The genes are TRBV7-3 and TRBJ2-3; 13 bases fit TRBD2. The CDR3 runs to 12 residues. The germline CDR1 and CDR2 sequences are SGHTA and FQGTGA. The V and J ends lost 8 bases and 7 bases, in that order; junction bases with no gene match: 0. The CDR3 reads CASGTSGNTQYF. The CDR3 DNA reads TGTGCCAGCGGGACTAGCGGGAATACGCAGTATTTT.

This clone has only one observation. The V and J genes are TRBV6-6 and TRBJ2-5, with TRBD2 as a possible D gene (5 bases). Germline values: CDR1 MNHNY, CDR2 SVGAGI (reference sequence). There are 15 residues in the CDR3. Trimming left V 0 bases short and J 5 bases short, with 13 bases between. The CDR3 coding sequence is TGTGCCAGCAGTTACTCGAACCCTACGGGGGAGACCCAGTACTTC. This gives the protein CASSYSNPTGETQYF.

This rearrangement joins TRBV6-6 to TRBJ2-1, with 7 bases matching TRBD2. After removal of 0 bases from V and 3 bases from J, the junction contained 5 bases not matched to a gene. CDR1 is MNHNY and CDR2 is SVGAGI in the germline V gene (reference sequence). The CDR3 has 16 residues. The CDR3 is CASSYSGRAVYNEQFF. In DNA, the CDR3 is TGTGCCAGCAGTTACTCTGGGAGGGCCGTCTACAATGAGCAGTTCTTC.

The V gene is TRBV5-1, the J gene TRBJ2-2; D is possibly TRBD2 (5 bases). Germline CDR1 reads SGHRS; CDR2 reads YFSETQ. The CDR3 covers 14 residues. With 4 bases removed from V and 0 bases from J, the gap between germline ends came to 7 bases. The DNA for the CDR3 is TGCGCCAGCAGCGCCGGGACGAACACCGGGGAGCTGTTTTTT. It encodes CASSAGTNTGELFF.

The J gene is TRBJ2-5, the V gene TRBV4-3; 15 bases line up with TRBD2. Germline CDR1 and CDR2: LGHNA and YSLEER. V was clipped by 4 bases and J by 1 base; unmatched bases: 1. The CDR3 runs 16 residues. The CDR3 DNA reads TGCGCCAGCAGCCTGGGACTAGCGGGGGGCCAAGAGACCCAGTACTTC. Its protein product is CASSLGLAGGQETQYF.

This clone was recorded once. The rearrangement joins TRBV7-2 to TRBJ2-7; 12 bases fit TRBD2. This CDR3 comprises 16 residues. Germline V lookup: CDR1 SGHTA, CDR2 FQGNSA. J lost 4 bases, V lost 1 base, and 5 bases had no gene match. The CDR3 loop is CASSLGATSGGYEQYF. The CDR3 bases are TGTGCCAGCAGCTTAGGCGCAACTAGCGGGGGGTACGAGCAGTACTTC. Full variable domain (rest looked up from reference TRBV7-2 and TRBJ2-7): GAGVSQSPSNKVTEKGKDVELRCDPISGHTALYWYRQSLGQGLEFLIYFQGNSAPDKSGLPSDRFSAERTGGSVSTLTIQRTQQEDSAVYLCASSLGATSGGYEQYFGPGTRLTVT.

The chain has TRBV5-1 and TRBJ2-7; the match to TRBD2 covers 7 bases. There are 15 residues in the CDR3. V shed 2 bases, J shed 0 bases, and the junction held 5 bases outside the gene matches. Germline V CDR1 and CDR2: SGHRS, YFSETQ. In DNA, the CDR3 is TGCGCCAGCAGCTTACGGACTAGGGGCTCCTACGAGCAGTACTTC. This codes for CASSLRTRGSYEQYF.

The chain couples TRBV28 to TRBJ2-7, with a possible D match to TRBD2 (6 bases). Trimming pared 2 bases from V and 3 bases from J, leaving 14 bases between. CDR3 length: 15 residues. Looked up from germline, CDR1 is MDHEN and CDR2 is SYDVKM. CDR3 coding DNA: TGTGCCAGCAGTTTAGCCGGGACTCAACACTACGAGCAGTACTTC. It translates to CASSLAGTQHYEQYF.

The chain uses TRBV20-1 and TRBJ1-2; D not certain. V lost 1 base and J 8 bases, leaving 8 bases between the germline ends. CDR3 size: 11 residues. CDR1 is DFQATT, CDR2 SNEGSKA, per germline (reference sequence). The CDR3 sequence is CSARGAEGYTF. The CDR3 region has the DNA TGCAGTGCTAGAGGAGCCGAAGGCTACACCTTC.

V gene TRBV6-5 combines with J gene TRBJ2-1, with 8 bases lining up with TRBD1. Germline V gives CDR1 MNHEY, CDR2 SVGAGI. J was trimmed by 1 base and V by 6 bases; bases with no gene match: 5. CDR3 length: 15 amino acids. The CDR3 protein is CASSRTGTSYNEQFF. The CDR3 DNA sequence: TGTGCCAGCAGCAGGACAGGGACGTCCTACAATGAGCAGTTCTTC.

The chain combines TRBV6-6 with TRBJ2-1, with D possibly being TRBD1 (6 bases). The CDR3 is made up of 15 amino acids. Germline V gene sequence: CDR1 MNHNY, CDR2 SVGAGI (reference sequence). Trimming removed 7 bases at V and 1 base at J, with 14 bases between. In nucleotides, the CDR3 is TGTGCCAGCAACGGGGACACACGATCCTACAATGAGCAGTTCTTC. Its translation: CASNGDTRSYNEQFF.

This sequence joins TRBV19 and TRBJ1-4, with TRBD1 matching 7 bases. Germline V gene data show CDR1 as LNHDA and CDR2 as SQIVND (reference sequence). Trimming removed 1 base from V and 4 bases from J; junction bases left unmatched: 9. The CDR3 length is 17 residues. The CDR3 DNA sequence: TGTGCCAGTAGTATAGTCAGAAGGGGGCGCGGTAATGAAAAACTGTTTTTT. Translation gives CASSIVRRGRGNEKLFF.

For the CDR3, the DNA is TGCAGCGTTGAACTAAGGGGCAGGCATGCCTACGAGCAGTACTTC. Residues: CSVELRGRHAYEQYF. The V gene is TRBV29-1, the J gene TRBJ2-7; D is possibly TRBD1 (5 bases). Per the germline V gene, CDR1 is SQVTM and CDR2 is ANQGSEA. The CDR3 has 15 amino acids. V was cut by 2 bases and J by 2 bases, with 16 bases left in between.

The gene calls are TRBV28 and TRBJ2-3; tentative D call: TRBD2 (6 bases). V lost 6 bases, J lost 5 bases, and 18 bases lay in between. Germline-derived CDR1 and CDR2 are MDHEN and SYDVKM. CDR3 length: 15 residues. The CDR3 sequence is CASSRGPGGRDTQYF. The CDR3 region has the DNA TGTGCCAGCAGCCGAGGGCCAGGAGGGCGAGATACGCAGTATTTT.

This chain links TRBV5-1 with TRBJ2-1; D may be TRBD2 (5 bases). CDR1 SGHRS and CDR2 YFSETQ come from the germline V gene. V was pared by 1 base and J by 8 bases, with 13 bases between. The CDR3 is 14 residues long. For the CDR3, the DNA is TGCGCCAGCAGCTTGCTATCCGCGGGTGATGAGCAGTTCTTC. It specifies CASSLLSAGDEQFF. The full variable domain, rest sourced from reference TRBV5-1 and TRBJ2-1, is KAGVTQTPRYLIKTRGQQVTLSCSPISGHRSVSWYQQTPGQGLQFLFEYFSETQRNKGNFPGRFSGRQFSNSRSEMNVSTLELGDSALYLCASSLLSAGDEQFFGPGTRLTVL.

The V and J genes are TRBV5-1 and TRBJ2-5; D is unclear. With 1 base removed from V and 3 bases from J, the gap between germline ends came to 10 bases. Germline values: CDR1 SGHRS, CDR2 YFSETQ. This CDR3 comprises 14 residues. The DNA of the CDR3 is TGCGCCAGCAGCTTGTATAACATGGAAGAGACCCAGTACTTC. This encodes CASSLYNMEETQYF. The full variable domain, completed using reference TRBV5-1 and TRBJ2-5, is KAGVTQTPRYLIKTRGQQVTLSCSPISGHRSVSWYQQTPGQGLQFLFEYFSETQRNKGNFPGRFSGRQFSNSRSEMNVSTLELGDSALYLCASSLYNMEETQYFGPGTRLLVL.

There are a few counts of this clone. The chain uses TRBV28 and TRBJ2-1, with 11 bases that match TRBD2. The V gene end was trimmed by 6 bases and the J gene end by 4 bases; junction bases not matched to a gene: 8. CDR3 length equals 16 residues. Germline V gene data show CDR1 as MDHEN and CDR2 as SYDVKM. CDR3: CASRTSGTSGYNEQFF. CDR3 nucleotides: TGTGCCAGCAGAACCTCCGGGACTAGCGGTTACAATGAGCAGTTCTTC.

The chain links TRBV10-3 to TRBJ1-1; unclear D gene. Trimming took 6 bases from V and 0 from J, leaving 8 bases between them. CDR1 and CDR2 from the germline V gene are ENHRY and SYGVKD. The CDR3 length is 13 residues. The CDR3 sequence: CAIRMDLNTEAFF. The DNA for the CDR3 is TGTGCCATCAGGATGGACTTGAACACTGAAGCTTTCTTT.

The chain employs TRBV2 and TRBJ2-7; TRBD1 aligns across 8 bases. In germline, CDR1 is SNHLY, CDR2 FYNNEI. The V gene end was trimmed by 5 bases and the J gene end by 3 bases; junction bases not matched to a gene: 6. The CDR3 contains 14 residues. The CDR3 nucleotides read TGTGCCAGCAGTAGAGGACAGGGCCTCTACGAGCAGTACTTC. It translates to CASSRGQGLYEQYF.

This clone appeared a single time. The chain employs TRBV5-6 and TRBJ2-1; 11 bases agree with TRBD2. CDR1 SGHDT and CDR2 YYEEEE come from the germline V gene. J lost 0 bases, V lost 1 base, and 9 bases had no gene match. The CDR3 has 19 residues. CDR3 residues: CASSLSGSGGASSYNEQFF. The CDR3 nucleotides are TGTGCCAGCAGCTTGAGCGGTAGCGGGGGGGCCAGCTCCTACAATGAGCAGTTCTTC.

This chain connects TRBV21-1 to TRBJ1-1; the table's D call, TRBD1, has no DNA check behind it. TRBV21-1 is classified as a pseudogene. The CDR3 spans 15 residues. The chain's CDR3 is CASRDREWRNTEAFF. In nucleotides, the CDR3 is TGTGCCAGCAGAGACAGGGAATGGAGGAACACTGAAGCTTTCTTT.

The V and J genes are TRBV7-2 and TRBJ2-5; a possible D gene is TRBD2 (5 bases). The CDR3 sequence is 14 residues long. Between the trimmed V and J ends, which lost 5 bases and 1 base, there was a span of 11 bases. The germline CDR1 and CDR2 sequences are SGHTA and FQGNSA. The chain's CDR3 is CASSMVAPQETQYF. As DNA, the CDR3 is TGTGCCAGCAGCATGGTAGCGCCCCAAGAGACCCAGTACTTC.